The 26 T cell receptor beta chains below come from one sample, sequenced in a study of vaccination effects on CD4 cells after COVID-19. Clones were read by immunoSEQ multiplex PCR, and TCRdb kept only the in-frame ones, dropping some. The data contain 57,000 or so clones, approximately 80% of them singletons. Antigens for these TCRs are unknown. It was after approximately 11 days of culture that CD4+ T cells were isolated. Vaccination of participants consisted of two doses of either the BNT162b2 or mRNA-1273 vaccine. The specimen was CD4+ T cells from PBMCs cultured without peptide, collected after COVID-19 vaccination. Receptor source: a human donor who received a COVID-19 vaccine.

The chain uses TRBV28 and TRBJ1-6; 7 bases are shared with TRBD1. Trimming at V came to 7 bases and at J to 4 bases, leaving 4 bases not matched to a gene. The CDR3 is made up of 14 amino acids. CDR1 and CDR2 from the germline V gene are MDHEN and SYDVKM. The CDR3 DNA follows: TGTGCCAGCACCTCGGGACAGTATAATTCACCCCTCCACTTT. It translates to CASTSGQYNSPLHF.

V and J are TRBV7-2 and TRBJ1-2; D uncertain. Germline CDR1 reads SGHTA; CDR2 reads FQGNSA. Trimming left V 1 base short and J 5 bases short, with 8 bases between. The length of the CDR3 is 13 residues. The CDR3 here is CASSLGGRYGYTF. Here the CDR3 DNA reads TGTGCCAGCAGCTTAGGTGGACGATATGGCTACACCTTC.

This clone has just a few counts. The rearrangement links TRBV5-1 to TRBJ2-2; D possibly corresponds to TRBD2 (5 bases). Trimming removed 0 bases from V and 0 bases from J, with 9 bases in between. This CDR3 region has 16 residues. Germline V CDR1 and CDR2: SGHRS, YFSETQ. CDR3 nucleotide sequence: TGCGCCAGCAGCTTGGAACCACTAGCGAACACCGGGGAGCTGTTTTTT. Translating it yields CASSLEPLANTGELFF. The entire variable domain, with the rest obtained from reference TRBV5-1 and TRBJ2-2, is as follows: KAGVTQTPRYLIKTRGQQVTLSCSPISGHRSVSWYQQTPGQGLQFLFEYFSETQRNKGNFPGRFSGRQFSNSRSEMNVSTLELGDSALYLCASSLEPLANTGELFFGEGSRLTVL.

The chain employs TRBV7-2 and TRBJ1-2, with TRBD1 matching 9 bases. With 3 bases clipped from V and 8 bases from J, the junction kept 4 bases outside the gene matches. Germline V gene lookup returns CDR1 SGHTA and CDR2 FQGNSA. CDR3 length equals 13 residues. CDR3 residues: CASSFTGGGGYTF. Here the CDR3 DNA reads TGTGCCAGCAGCTTCACAGGGGGCGGGGGCTACACCTTC.

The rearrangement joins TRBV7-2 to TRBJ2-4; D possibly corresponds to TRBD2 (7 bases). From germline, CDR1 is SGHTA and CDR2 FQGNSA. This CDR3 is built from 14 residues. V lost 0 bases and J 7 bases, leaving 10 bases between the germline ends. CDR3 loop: CASSLAGGRNIQYF. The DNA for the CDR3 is TGTGCCAGCAGCTTAGCGGGGGGGCGGAACATTCAGTACTTC.

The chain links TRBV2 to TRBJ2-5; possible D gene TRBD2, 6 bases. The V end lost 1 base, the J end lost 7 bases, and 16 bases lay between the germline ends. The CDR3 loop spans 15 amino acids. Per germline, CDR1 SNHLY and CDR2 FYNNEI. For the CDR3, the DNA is TGTGCCAGCAGTGAAGTCCGGGCGGAGGGCGGGACCCAGTACTTC. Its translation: CASSEVRAEGGTQYF.

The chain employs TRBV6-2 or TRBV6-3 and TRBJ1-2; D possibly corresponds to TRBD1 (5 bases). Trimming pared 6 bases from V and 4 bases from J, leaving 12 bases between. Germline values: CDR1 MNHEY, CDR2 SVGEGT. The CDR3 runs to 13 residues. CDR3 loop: CASSQTVVYGYTF. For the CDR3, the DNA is TGTGCCAGCAGCCAGACAGTCGTCTATGGCTACACCTTC.

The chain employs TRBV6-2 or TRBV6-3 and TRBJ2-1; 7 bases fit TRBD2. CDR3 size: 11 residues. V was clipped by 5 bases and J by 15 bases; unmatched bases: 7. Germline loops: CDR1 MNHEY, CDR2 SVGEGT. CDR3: CASSQGLEAFF. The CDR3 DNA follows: TGTGCCAGCAGTCAAGGACTAGAGGCGTTCTTC.

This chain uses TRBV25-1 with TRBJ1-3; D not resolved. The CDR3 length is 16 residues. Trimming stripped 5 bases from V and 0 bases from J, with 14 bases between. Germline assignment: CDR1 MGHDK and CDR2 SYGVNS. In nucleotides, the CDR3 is TGTGCCAGCAGTCCGACTACGGGCTACTCTGGAAACACCATATATTTT. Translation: CASSPTTGYSGNTIYF.

CDR3: CASSQGVGVNYGYTF. The DNA of the CDR3 is TGCGCCAGCAGCCAAGGTGTAGGGGTTAACTATGGCTACACCTTC. The gene calls are TRBV4-3 and TRBJ1-2; TRBD1 is a possible D gene (5 bases). Germline V gene lookup returns CDR1 LGHNA and CDR2 YSLEER. CDR3 length: 15 amino acids. The V end was cut by 1 base, the J end by 1 base, with 10 bases between.

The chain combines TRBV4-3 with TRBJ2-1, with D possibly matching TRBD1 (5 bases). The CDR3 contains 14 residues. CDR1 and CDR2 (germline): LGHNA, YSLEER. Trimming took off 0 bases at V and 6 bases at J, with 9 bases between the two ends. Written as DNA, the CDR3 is TGCGCCAGCAGCCAAGAGCAGGGCTCCAATGAGCAGTTCTTC. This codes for CASSQEQGSNEQFF.

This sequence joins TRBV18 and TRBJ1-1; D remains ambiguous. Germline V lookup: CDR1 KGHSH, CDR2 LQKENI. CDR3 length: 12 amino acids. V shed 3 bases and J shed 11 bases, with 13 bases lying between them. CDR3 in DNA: TGTGCCAGCTCACCCGACCCGCCTGGGGCTTTCTTT. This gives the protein CASSPDPPGAFF.

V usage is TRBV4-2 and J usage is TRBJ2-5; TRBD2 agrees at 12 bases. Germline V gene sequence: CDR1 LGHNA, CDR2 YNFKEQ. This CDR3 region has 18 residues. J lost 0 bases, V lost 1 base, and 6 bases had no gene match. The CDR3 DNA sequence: TGTGCCAGCAGCCAAGCGTCTAGCGGGGGGGGGTACCAAGAGACCCAGTACTTC. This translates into CASSQASSGGGYQETQYF.

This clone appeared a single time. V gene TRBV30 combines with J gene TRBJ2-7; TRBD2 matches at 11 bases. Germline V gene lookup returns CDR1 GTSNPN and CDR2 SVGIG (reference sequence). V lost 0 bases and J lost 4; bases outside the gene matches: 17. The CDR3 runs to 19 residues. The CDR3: CAWSVRGKIAGGPYYEQYF. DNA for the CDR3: TGTGCCTGGAGTGTACGGGGTAAAATAGCGGGAGGGCCATATTACGAGCAGTACTTC.

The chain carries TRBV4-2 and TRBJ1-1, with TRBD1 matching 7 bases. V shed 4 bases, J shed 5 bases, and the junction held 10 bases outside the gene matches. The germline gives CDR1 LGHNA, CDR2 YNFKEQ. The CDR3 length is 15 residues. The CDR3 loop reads CASSLGGGLATEAFF. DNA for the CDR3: TGTGCCAGCAGCCTGGGAGGGGGCTTGGCGACTGAAGCTTTCTTT.

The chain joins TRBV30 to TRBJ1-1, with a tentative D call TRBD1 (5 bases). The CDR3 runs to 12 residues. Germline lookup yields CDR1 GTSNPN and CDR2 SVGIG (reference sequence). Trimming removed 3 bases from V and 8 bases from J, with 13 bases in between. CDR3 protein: CAWSHGRGEAFF. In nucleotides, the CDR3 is TGTGCCTGGAGCCATGGAAGGGGCGAAGCTTTCTTT.

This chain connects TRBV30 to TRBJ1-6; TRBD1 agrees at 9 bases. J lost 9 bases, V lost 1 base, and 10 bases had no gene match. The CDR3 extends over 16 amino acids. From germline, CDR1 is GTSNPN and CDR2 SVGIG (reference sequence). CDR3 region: CAWSGIRTGASSPLHF. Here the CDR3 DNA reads TGTGCCTGGAGTGGGATCCGGACAGGGGCGAGTTCACCCCTCCACTTT. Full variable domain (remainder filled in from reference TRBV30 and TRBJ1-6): SQTIHQWPATLVQPVGSPLSLECTVEGTSNPNLYWYRQAAGRGLQLLFYSVGIGQISSEVPQNLSASRPQDRQFILSSKKLLLSDSGFYLCAWSGIRTGASSPLHFGNGTRLTVT.

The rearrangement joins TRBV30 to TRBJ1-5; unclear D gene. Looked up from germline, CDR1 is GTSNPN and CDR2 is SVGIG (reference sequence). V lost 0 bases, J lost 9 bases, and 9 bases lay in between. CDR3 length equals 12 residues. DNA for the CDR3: TGTGCCTGGAGTGTAAATCTTGGGCCCCAGCATTTT. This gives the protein CAWSVNLGPQHF.

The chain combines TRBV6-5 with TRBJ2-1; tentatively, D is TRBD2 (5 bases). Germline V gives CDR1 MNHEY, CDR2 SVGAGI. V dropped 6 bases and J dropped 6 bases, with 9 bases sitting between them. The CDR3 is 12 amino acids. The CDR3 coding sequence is TGTGCCAGCAGAGAGGGAGTCAATGAGCAGTTCTTC. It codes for CASREGVNEQFF.

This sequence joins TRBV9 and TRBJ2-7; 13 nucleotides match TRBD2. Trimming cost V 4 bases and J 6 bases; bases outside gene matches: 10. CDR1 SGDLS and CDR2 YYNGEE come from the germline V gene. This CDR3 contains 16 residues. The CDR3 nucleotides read TGTGCCAGCAGCCGGACTAGCGGGAGCACCCCGCTCGAGCAGTACTTC. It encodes CASSRTSGSTPLEQYF.

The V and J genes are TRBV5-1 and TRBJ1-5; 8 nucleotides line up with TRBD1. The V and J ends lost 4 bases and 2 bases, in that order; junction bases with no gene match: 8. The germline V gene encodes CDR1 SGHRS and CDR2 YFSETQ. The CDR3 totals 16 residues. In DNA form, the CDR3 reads TGCGCCAGCAGCGAGGGGACAGGTGGGGGCAATCAGCCCCAGCATTTT. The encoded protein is CASSEGTGGGNQPQHF.

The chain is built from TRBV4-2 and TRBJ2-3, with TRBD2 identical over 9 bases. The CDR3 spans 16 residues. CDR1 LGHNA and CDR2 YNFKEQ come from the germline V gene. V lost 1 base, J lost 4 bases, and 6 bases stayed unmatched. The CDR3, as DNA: TGTGCCAGCAGCCAAGCCCCGCGGGGGGGCCCAGATACGCAGTATTTT. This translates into CASSQAPRGGPDTQYF.

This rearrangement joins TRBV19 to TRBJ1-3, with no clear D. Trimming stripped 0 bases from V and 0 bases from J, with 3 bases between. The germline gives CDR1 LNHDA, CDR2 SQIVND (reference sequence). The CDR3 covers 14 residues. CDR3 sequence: CASSIDLSGNTIYF. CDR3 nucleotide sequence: TGTGCCAGTAGTATAGACCTCTCTGGAAACACCATATATTTT.

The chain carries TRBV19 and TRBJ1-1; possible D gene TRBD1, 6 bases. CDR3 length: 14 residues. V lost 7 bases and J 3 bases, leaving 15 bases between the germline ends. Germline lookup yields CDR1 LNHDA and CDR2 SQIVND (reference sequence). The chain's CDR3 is CASTTRGLDTEAFF. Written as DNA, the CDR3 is TGTGCCAGTACTACCAGGGGCCTCGACACTGAAGCTTTCTTT.

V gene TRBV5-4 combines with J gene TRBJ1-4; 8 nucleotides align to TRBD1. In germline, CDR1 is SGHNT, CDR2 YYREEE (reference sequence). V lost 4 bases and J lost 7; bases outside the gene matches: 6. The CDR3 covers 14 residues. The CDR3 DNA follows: TGTGCCAGCAGCAGACAGGGGTCAAGTGAAAAACTGTTTTTT. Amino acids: CASSRQGSSEKLFF.

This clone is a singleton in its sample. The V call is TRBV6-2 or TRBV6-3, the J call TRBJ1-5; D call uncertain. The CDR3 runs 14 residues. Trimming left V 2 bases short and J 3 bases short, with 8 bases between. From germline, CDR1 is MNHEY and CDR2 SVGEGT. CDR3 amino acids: CASSYTLFNQPQHF. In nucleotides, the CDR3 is TGTGCCAGCAGTTACACCCTATTCAATCAGCCCCAGCATTTT.